The T cell receptor (beta chain) described here comes from a study of T cell responses to AZD1222 COVID-19 vaccine (dated by TCRdb to 2020 to 2023). About the investigation overall: TCR sequencing covered more than 230 trial participants: 200 to 220 given two doses of AZD1222 and approximately 26 given two doses of MenACWY control vaccine. Trial participants were enrolled by age into subgroups of 18-55, 56-69 and 70-plus years, and about 150, 27 and 61 TCR-sequenced participants, respectively, were included in these subgroups. Here is what the overall study found, with its caveats: Because no samples from the day 14 peak response were available, repertoires could be characterized only after the peak T cell response. Conclusions about previously exposed vaccinees were limited because only six or seven AZD1222 recipients were SARS-CoV-2 seropositive at baseline. Participants were mostly white British and included more females than males, and it was suggested by the authors that clonal diversity may have been underestimated. Vaccine-associated CD4 TCRs spanned the whole spike protein, with dominant responses in regions 160-218 and 743-854. Reportedly, close to half of the unique spike-specific TCRs recognized epitopes lying outside the regions that are mutated in the B.1.351 and B.1.1.7 variants. The 56-69-year group was small, and its depth increase did not reach significance, likely because of low power. A significant rise in spike-specific TCR breadth and depth was observed after two AZD1222 doses relative to day 0 and relative to MenACWY recipients.

The CDR3 regions of human TCRbeta chains were analyzed by immunosequencing. As for how the authors treated the data: Repertoire TCRs were checked for matches against a reference library of SARS-CoV-2-specific TCRs that had been generated using the MIRA antigen-specificity platform. Breadth meant the fraction of unique TCRs that were SARS-CoV-2-associated, whereas depth meant the fraction of total T cells that were SARS-CoV-2-associated. Each spike-specific TCR was assigned to its reactive spike region and to a CD4 or CD8 class using the MIRA data. Log10-transformed breadth and depth values were compared by one-way ANOVA with Sidak's multiple comparisons tests. In its TCRdb copy, this immuneACCESS table keeps in-frame sequences only and misses some clones. Where compared with another copy, unresolved V genes explain less than half of these, and the others have no known cause. V and J calls and clone size are as listed in that table; D and trimming were resolved from the DNA. This sample holds over 130,000 clones; approximately 90% were observed only once. The ten biggest clones cover 2.5% to 3.5% of the sample.

The label giving this sample's time point can be read as: about 28 days (+/-7) after the second vaccine dose. AZD1222 recipients with second doses at about 4 weeks or about 12 weeks were pooled, because spike-specific TCR depth and breadth did not differ between schedules. The vaccinee samples were drawn from two UK trials, COV001 and COV002, one of which was a single-blind randomized controlled phase 2/3 trial testing AZD1222 (ChAdOx1 nCoV-19) in healthy adults. For TCRbeta chain sequencing, PBMC samples were collected from trial participants at day 0 and at day 28 after the second dose. Of note for this clone: Its binding antigen is unknown. One base away there is no much larger clone; base qualities are not given.

The specimen was peripheral blood, collected 28 days after the second AZD1222 dose. This clonotype was obtained from an adult who received the AZD1222 COVID-19 vaccine.

The nucleotide sequence is TGTGCCAGCAGTTCGGCTAGAGGGCATGGCTACACCTTC. This translates into CASSSARGHGYTF. This receptor chain uses TRBV12-3 or TRBV12-4 and TRBJ1-2; the D gene identity is not certain. The CDR3 spans 13 residues, from the cysteine through the phenylalanine. The CDR3 DNA has 39 bases and is translated from base 1. V is reduced by 4 bases and J by 6 bases, leaving a spacing of 12 bases between them.